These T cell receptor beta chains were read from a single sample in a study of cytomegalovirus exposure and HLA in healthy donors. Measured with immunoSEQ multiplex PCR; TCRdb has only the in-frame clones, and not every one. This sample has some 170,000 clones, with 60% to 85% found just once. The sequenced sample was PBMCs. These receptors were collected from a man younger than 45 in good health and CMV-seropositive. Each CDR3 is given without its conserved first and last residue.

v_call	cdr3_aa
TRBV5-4	ASSQARTGELF
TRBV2	ASSRGISGYEQY
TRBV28	ASSAQGNTQY
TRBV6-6	ASSYSRGIDNNEQF
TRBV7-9	ASKNVGGDEQY
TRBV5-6	ASSLRLAGSTDTQY
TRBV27	ASKRERGRSGELF
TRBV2	ASTRAGGSDEQF
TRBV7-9	ASSLVYPRVGYGYT
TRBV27	ASSPTGDTQY
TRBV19	ASSIAYGYYGYT
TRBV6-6	ASKTGTGEQY
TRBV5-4	ASSPQPSGEYNEQF
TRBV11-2	ASSDIGTGGNWETQY
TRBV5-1	ASSLAAGGANTGELF
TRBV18	ASSLQGYSNQPQH
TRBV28	ASSSGSGNTIY